This T cell receptor (beta chain) was retrieved from a study of T cells in Graves' hyperthyroidism and ophthalmopathy. Study information: The blood sample was taken at first diagnosis, before treatment began.

Germline lookup yields CDR1 SEHNR and CDR2 FQNEAQ (reference sequence). Trimming stripped 11 bases from V and 5 bases from J, with 13 bases between. This CDR3 is built from 12 residues. General observations from the study: The model predicted ophthalmopathy a median approximately six months before onset.

The CDR3 regions of TCR beta were amplified from RNA transcripts. The HTBI primer set drove a first-round RT-PCR of the TCR CDR3. TCRdb re-called the multiplex PCR reads with MiXCR, one entry per CDR3 protein. The sample lists fewer than 500,000 distinct CDR3 sequences, roughly 14% occurring once. As concerns this clonotype: Its antigen is not identified. Given the absence of the conserved phenylalanine or tryptophan at the CDR3 end, a read error is likely.

Uncontrolled infection, other autoimmune disease, pregnancy and lactation each barred patients from inclusion. Fresh peripheral blood, roughly 10 ml, was the source of the PBMCs. The chain joins TRBV7-9 to TRBJ2-1; D unresolved. Sample: blood. The clonotype originates from a man younger than 35 with Graves' ophthalmopathy. CDR3 DNA: TGTGCCGTAAAGAGAGAGGACAATGAGCAGTTCTCC. Translated: CAVKREDNEQFS.